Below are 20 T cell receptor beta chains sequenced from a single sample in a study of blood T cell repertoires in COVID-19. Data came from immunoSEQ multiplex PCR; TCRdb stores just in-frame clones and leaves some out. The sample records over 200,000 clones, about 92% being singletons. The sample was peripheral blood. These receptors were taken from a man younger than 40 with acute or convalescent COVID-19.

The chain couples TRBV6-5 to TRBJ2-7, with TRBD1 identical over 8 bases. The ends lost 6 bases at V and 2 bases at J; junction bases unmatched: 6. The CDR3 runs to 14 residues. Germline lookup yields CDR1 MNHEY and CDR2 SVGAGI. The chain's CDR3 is CASRIGQGTYEQYF. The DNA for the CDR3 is TGTGCCAGCAGGATCGGACAGGGCACCTACGAGCAGTACTTC.

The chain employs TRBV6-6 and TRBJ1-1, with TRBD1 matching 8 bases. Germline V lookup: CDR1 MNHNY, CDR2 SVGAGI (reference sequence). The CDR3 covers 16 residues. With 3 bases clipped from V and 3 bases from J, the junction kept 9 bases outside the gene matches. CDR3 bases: TGTGCCAGCAGTTATTATCGGACAGGGACGGACACTGAAGCTTTCTTT. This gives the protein CASSYYRTGTDTEAFF.

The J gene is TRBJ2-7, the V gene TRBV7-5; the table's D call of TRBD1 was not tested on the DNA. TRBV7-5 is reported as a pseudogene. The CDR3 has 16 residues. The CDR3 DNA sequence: TGTGCCAGAAGCTCGCTCCACAGGGGCGGCCTCTACGAGCAGTACTTC. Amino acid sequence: CARSSLHRGGLYEQYF.

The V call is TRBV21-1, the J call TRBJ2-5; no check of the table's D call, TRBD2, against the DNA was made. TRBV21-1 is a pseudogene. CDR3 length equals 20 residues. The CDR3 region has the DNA TGTGCCAGCAGCAAAGCGCGGTTGGGCCCTAGCGGGAGAGCCCGCGGGACCCAGTACTTC. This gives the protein CASSKARLGPSGRARGTQYF.

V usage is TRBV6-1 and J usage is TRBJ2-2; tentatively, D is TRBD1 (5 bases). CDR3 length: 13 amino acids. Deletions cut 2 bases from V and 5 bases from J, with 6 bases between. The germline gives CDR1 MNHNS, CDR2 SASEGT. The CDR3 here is CASSEQGTGELFF. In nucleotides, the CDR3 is TGTGCCAGCAGTGAACAGGGAACCGGGGAGCTGTTTTTT.

The CDR3 DNA reads as TGTGCCAGCAGCCAGTTAGGAGGAAACTACGAGCAGTACTTC. This sequence encodes CASSQLGGNYEQYF. The V call is TRBV7-6, the J call TRBJ2-7; possibly TRBD2 for D (5 bases). Per germline, CDR1 SGHVS and CDR2 FNYEAQ. CDR3 length: 14 amino acids. V lost 5 bases and J lost 3, with 14 bases in between.

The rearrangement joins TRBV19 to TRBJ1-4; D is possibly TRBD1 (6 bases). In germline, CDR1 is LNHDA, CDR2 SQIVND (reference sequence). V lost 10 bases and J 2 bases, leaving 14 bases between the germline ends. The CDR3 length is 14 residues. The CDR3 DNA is TGTGCCATCTCATCAGGGGCGACTAATGAAAAACTGTTTTTT. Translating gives CAISSGATNEKLFF.

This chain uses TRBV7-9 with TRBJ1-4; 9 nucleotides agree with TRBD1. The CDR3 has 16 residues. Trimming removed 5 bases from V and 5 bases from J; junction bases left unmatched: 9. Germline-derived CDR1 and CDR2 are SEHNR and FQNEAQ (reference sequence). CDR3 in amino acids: CASSPKPGQGNEKLFF. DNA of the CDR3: TGTGCCAGCAGCCCCAAGCCGGGACAGGGCAATGAAAAACTGTTTTTT. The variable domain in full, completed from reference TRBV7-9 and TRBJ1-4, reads DTGVSQNPRHKITKRGQNVTFRCDPISEHNRLYWYRQTLGQGPEFLTYFQNEAQLEKSRLLSDRFSAERPKGSFSTLEIQRTEQGDSAMYLCASSPKPGQGNEKLFFGSGTQLSVL.

CDR3 in amino acids: CASRGTGPAYGYTF. DNA for the CDR3: TGCGCCAGCAGGGGGACAGGTCCTGCCTATGGCTACACCTTC. The rearrangement uses TRBV10-1 and TRBJ1-2; TRBD1 matches 8 bases. CDR3 length: 14 amino acids. The germline V gene has CDR1 WNHNN and CDR2 SYGVQD (reference sequence). V lost 6 bases and J lost 4; bases outside the gene matches: 7.

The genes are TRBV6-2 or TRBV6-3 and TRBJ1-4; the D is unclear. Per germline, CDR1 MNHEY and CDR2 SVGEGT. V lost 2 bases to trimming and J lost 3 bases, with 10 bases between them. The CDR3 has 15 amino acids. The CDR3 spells CASSYGRTPNEKLFF. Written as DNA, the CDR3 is TGTGCCAGCAGTTACGGACGGACTCCTAATGAAAAACTGTTTTTT.

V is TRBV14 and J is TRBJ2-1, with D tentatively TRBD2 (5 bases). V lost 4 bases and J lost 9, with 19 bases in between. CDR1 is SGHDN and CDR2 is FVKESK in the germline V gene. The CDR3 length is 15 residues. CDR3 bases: TGTGCCAGCAGCCGCCTTGCGGGCCCAGTGGGTGAGCAGTTCTTC. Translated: CASSRLAGPVGEQFF.

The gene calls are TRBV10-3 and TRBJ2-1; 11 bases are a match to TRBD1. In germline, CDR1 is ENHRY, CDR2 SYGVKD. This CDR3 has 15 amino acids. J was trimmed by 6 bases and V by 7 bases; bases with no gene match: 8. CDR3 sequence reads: CAITPPGTGGNEQFF. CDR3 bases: TGTGCCATCACCCCCCCCGGGACAGGGGGCAATGAGCAGTTCTTC.

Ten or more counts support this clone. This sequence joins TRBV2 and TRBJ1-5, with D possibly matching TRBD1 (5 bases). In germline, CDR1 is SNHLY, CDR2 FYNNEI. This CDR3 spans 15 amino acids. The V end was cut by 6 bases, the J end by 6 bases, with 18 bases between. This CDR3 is CASSLSGGMFQPQHF. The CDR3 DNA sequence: TGTGCCAGCAGCCTGAGTGGGGGGATGTTTCAGCCCCAGCATTTT.

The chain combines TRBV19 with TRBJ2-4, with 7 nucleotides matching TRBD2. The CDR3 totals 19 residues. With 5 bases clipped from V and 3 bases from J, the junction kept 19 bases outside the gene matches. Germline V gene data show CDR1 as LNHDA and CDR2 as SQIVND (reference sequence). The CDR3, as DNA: TGTGCCAGTAGTTCCGGGGGGTTGACTACCCGTACCGGCAAAAACATTCAGTACTTC. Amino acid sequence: CASSSGGLTTRTGKNIQYF.

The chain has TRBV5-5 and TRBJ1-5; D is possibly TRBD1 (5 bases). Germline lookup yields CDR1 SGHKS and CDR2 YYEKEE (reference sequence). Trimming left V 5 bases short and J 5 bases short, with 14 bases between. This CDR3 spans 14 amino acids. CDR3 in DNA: TGTGCCAGCAGTCGACAGTTTGGCGATCAGCCCCAGCATTTT. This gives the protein CASSRQFGDQPQHF.

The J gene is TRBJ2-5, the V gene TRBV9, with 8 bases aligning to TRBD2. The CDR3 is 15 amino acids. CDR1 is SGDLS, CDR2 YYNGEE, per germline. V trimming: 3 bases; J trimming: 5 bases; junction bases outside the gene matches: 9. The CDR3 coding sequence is TGTGCCAGCAGCGAGACTAGCGTCTGGGGGGAGACCCAGTACTTC. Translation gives CASSETSVWGETQYF.

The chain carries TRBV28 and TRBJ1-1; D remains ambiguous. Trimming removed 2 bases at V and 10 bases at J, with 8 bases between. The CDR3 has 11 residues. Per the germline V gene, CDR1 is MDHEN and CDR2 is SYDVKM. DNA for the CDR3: TGTGCCAGCAGTTTAGCACTCGGAGCTTTCTTT. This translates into CASSLALGAFF.

This chain's CDR3 is CASSLFSGFAEPQHF. In DNA form, the CDR3 reads TGTGCCAGCAGCTTGTTTTCAGGGTTCGCTGAGCCCCAGCATTTT. J is TRBJ1-5 and V is TRBV5-6; D is perhaps TRBD1 (5 bases). Trimming removed 1 base from V and 8 bases from J, with 16 bases in between. CDR1 and CDR2 from the germline V gene are SGHDT and YYEEEE. The CDR3 consists of 15 residues.

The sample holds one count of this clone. The CDR3 reads CASSYGETIYF. The DNA for the CDR3 is TGTGCCAGCAGTTACGGGGAGACCATATATTTT. The chain links TRBV6-2 or TRBV6-3 to TRBJ1-3; no definite D call. This CDR3 is 11 amino acids long. V dropped 2 bases and J dropped 10 bases, with 6 bases sitting between them. Germline CDR1 reads MNHEY; CDR2 reads SVGEGT.

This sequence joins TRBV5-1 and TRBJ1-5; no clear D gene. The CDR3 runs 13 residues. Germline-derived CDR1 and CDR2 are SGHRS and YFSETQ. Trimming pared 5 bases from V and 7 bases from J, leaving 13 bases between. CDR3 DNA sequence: TGCGCCAGCAGTCCGACCCCACAGCAGCCCCAGCATTTT. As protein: CASSPTPQQPQHF.